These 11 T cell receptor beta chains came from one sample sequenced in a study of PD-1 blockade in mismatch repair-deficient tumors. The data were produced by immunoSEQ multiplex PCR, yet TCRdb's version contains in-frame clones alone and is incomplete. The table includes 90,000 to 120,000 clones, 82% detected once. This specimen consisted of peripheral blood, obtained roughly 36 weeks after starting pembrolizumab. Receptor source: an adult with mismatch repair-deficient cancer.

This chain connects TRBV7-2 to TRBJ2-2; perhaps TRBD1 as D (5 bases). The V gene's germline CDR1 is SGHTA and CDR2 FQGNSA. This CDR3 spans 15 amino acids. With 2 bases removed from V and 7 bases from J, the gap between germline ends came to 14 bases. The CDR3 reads CASSLIRGSGGELFF. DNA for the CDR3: TGTGCCAGCAGCTTAATTAGGGGCTCGGGCGGGGAGCTGTTTTTT.

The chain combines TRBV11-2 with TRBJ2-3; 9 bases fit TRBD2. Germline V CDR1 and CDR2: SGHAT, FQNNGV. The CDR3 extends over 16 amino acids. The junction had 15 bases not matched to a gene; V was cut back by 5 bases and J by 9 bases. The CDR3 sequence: CASSPTYLSGGRTQYF. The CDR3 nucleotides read TGTGCCAGCAGCCCCACCTATCTTAGCGGGGGCAGGACGCAGTATTTT. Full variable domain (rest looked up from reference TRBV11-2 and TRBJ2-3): EAGVAQSPRYKIIEKRQSVAFWCNPISGHATLYWYQQILGQGPKLLIQFQNNGVVDDSQLPKDRFSAERLKGVDSTLKIQPAKLEDSAVYLCASSPTYLSGGRTQYFGPGTRLTVL.

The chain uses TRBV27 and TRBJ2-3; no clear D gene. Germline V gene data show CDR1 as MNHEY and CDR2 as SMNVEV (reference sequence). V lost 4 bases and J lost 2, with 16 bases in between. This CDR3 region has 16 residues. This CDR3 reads CASSYNPSGFTDTQYF. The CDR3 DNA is TGTGCCAGCAGTTATAACCCCAGTGGGTTCACAGATACGCAGTATTTT.

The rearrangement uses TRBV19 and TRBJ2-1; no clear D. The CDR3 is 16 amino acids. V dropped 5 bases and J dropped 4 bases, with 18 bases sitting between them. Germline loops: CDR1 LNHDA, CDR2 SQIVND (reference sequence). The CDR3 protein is CASSPSPKGRYNEQFF. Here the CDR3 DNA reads TGTGCCAGTAGTCCCTCCCCTAAGGGTAGGTACAATGAGCAGTTCTTC.

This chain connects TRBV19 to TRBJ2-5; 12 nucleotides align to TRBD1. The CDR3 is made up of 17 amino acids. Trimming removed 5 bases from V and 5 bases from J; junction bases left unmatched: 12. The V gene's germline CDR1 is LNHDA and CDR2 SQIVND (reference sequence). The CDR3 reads CASSLTPGQGALETQYF. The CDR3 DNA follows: TGTGCCAGTAGTTTAACCCCGGGACAGGGGGCGCTGGAGACCCAGTACTTC.

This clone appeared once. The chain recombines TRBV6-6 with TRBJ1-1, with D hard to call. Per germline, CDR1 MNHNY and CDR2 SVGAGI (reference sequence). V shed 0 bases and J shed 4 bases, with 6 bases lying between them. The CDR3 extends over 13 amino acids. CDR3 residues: CASSYSPRTEAFF. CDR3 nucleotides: TGTGCCAGCAGTTACTCCCCACGCACTGAAGCTTTCTTT.

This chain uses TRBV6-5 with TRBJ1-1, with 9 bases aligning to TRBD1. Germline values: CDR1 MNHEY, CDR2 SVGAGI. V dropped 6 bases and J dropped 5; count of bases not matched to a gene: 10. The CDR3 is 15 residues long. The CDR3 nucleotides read TGTGCCAGCAGGGAACAGGGGGCTGGGCGGACTGAAGCTTTCTTT. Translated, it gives CASREQGAGRTEAFF.

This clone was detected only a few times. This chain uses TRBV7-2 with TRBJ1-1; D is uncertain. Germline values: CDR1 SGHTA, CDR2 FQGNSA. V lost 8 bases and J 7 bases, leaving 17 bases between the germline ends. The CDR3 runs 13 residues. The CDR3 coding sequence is TGTGCCAGCTCCCTATTACCGGGCGGTGAAGCTTTCTTT. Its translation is CASSLLPGGEAFF.

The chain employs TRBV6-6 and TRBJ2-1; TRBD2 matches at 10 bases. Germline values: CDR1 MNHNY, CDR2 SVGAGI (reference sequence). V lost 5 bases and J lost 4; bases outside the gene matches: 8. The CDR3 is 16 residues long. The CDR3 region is CASSPPGTSAYNEQFF. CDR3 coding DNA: TGTGCCAGCAGTCCTCCCGGGACTAGCGCTTACAATGAGCAGTTCTTC.

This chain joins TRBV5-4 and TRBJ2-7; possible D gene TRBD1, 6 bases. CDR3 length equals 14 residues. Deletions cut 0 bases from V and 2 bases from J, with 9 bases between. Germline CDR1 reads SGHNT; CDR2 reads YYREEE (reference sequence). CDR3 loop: CASSLEGGAYEQYF. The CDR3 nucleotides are TGTGCCAGCAGCTTGGAAGGGGGAGCCTACGAGCAGTACTTC.

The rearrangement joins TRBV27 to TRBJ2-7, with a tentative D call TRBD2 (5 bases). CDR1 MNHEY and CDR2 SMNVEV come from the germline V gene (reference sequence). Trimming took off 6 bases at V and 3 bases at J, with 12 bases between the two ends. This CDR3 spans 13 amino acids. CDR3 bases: TGTGCCAGCAGCAGCGAACTAGGCTACGAGCAGTACTTC. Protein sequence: CASSSELGYEQYF.